The source of this TCR beta chain is a study of tumor-infiltrating lymphocytes in primary liver carcinoma (dated by TCRdb to 2016 to 2017). For the wider study: Between late 2015 and March 2016, roughly five patients in China with histopathologically diagnosed primary liver carcinoma had surgical resection. The five patients, three men and two women aged 30 to 69 years, had hepatocellular carcinoma (four) or combined HCC and intrahepatic cholangiocarcinoma (one). The tumors of the five patients were staged as T1-T3 N0M0, with maximum diameters ranging from roughly 4.2 to 10 cm. Each sample produced roughly 3.65 to 7.5 million productive TCRbeta reads, and read depth showed no significant difference between tissue types. Across five regions of each liver tumor, along with adjacent normal tissue and blood, the study brought together TCRbeta repertoire sequencing, expression microarrays and whole-exome sequencing. TCRbeta repertoire sequencing covered roughly 35 specimens from 5 patients: 25 or so tumor regions, 5 adjacent noncancerous liver tissues and 5 peripheral blood samples. High reproducibility was observed for the technical replicate repertoires, with mean shared-clone rates roughly 0.87 and correlation coefficients above 0.95.

Comments on this clonotype: The antigen it recognizes is unknown. Mismatch with germline at one junction end may stem from a read error.

Here is what the overall study found, with its caveats: Consistent with antigen-driven expansion, pairs of tumor regions showed higher repertoire overlap (mean around 35%) than either tumor-adjacent pairs (around 17%) or tumor-blood pairs (roughly 15%). The study included only a few patients, and the authors note findings should be validated in a larger study. Since the samples were bulk and unsorted, there was no way to compare CD4+ and CD8+ T cell repertoires. A significantly larger repertoire fraction was made up by the top 250 clones in tumors than in blood (p = 0.039). Because only the TCR beta chain was sequenced and unpaired alpha chains were not captured, true repertoire diversity is likely underestimated.

TCRbeta-specific cDNA was reverse-transcribed from around 500 ng total RNA using a constant-region primer and ProtoScript II reverse transcriptase. The TCRbeta libraries were prepared through three rounds of nested multiplex PCR following a slightly modified ARM-PCR procedure. Multiplex TRBV1-TRBV30 forward primers and a Cbeta reverse primer were used in the first two PCR rounds, each of which was run for around 10 cycles. Sample barcodes and Illumina adapters were added in a final 25-cycle PCR with Deep VentR polymerase. Before sequencing, amplicons between 200 and 500 bp were purified from gel using a QIAquick gel extraction kit. An Illumina HiSeq 2500 was used to sequence the TCRbeta amplicons, generating 250-bp paired-end reads. In the source study's methods: Quality trimming of reads was performed with Trimmomatic v0.33, and paired reads were merged with FLASH v1.2.11 so that full CDR3 sequences could be recovered. MiGEC v1.2.1b assigned V, D and J germline segments to the rearranged TCRbeta sequences. VDJtools v1.0.0 computed clonotype statistics and Shannon-Wiener diversity indices. To cut down on sampling bias, every analysis after diversity analysis relied on just the 250 most abundant clonotypes from each sample. The raw public reads went through TCRdb reprocessing: fastp at Q25, MiXCR clone calling, in-frame beta chains kept. Each entry is one CDR3 protein sequence, shown with its most common DNA and genes. TCRdb, rather than the study authors, made the V and J calls. For this sample there are about 310,000 distinct CDR3 sequences; approximately 60% appear just once. In total, the top ten clones hold approximately 9% of the sample.

RNA from unsorted whole blood was extracted with TRIzol reagent, and germline DNA was obtained with the DNeasy Blood & Tissue kit. At the time of sampling, the patients were treatment-naive and had chronic HBV infection. About 4 milliliters of peripheral blood were collected into K2EDTA tubes before surgery. Including cysteine and phenylalanine, the CDR3 has 16 amino acids. The DNA shown is the 48-base CDR3, in frame from base 1. Reading the germline V gene gives CDR1 ENHRY and CDR2 SYGVKD. This sequence was found in a man aged 40-55 years with primary liver carcinoma and hepatitis B virus infection. The specimen was peripheral blood. Recombination joined TRBV10-3 with TRBJ2-1; the D region possibly corresponds to TRBD1 (6 bases align). The CDR3 is CAVSGGGRNSYNEQFF. The sequenced DNA: TGTGCCGTCAGTGGGGGCGGTAGGAATTCCTACAATGAGCAGTTCTTC.